This section outlines one T cell receptor (beta chain) sequence together with its context. This clone appeared a few times. Its recognized antigen is unknown. No quality values exist for individual bases; no much larger clone is one base distant. In Seattle, one collaborating source enrolled patients while the infection was active and tracked those patients longitudinally over the course of disease. Each collaborating institution followed its own protocols to collect whole blood in K2EDTA tubes. For TCRbeta analysis, collaborator samples were shipped as frozen whole blood, as isolated PBMCs, or as DNA extracted from either sample type. The immunoSEQ Assay, a bias-controlled multiplex PCR, was used to amplify TCRbeta CDR3 regions from genomic DNA. As for how the authors treated the data: The number of nucleated cells in each sample was estimated by amplification of reference gene primers within the assay. To quantify the absolute abundance of each unique TCRbeta CDR3 rearrangement, sequence reads were collapsed and filtered. Productive Simpson clonality was computed per sample as the square root of Simpson's diversity index over productive rearrangements. This immuneACCESS table, as held by TCRdb, lists in-frame sequences with V and J called but not all clones. Of the missing ones, under half trace to an unresolved V gene in checked studies; the others have no known cause. V and J calls and clone size are given by that table; D and trimming were obtained from the DNA. The sample includes 330,000 or so clones, with roughly 87% observed a single time. Roughly a tenth of the sample belongs to the ten largest clones.

The sample is drawn from a study of blood T cell repertoires in COVID-19 (dated by TCRdb to the early 2020s). Looking at the study overall: The collaborator samples originated in the United States, Italy and Spain and spanned the acute and convalescent phases of COVID-19. The prospective study material was composed of cDNA or gDNA derived from T cells, B-cell-depleted T cells, or PBMCs. The dataset comprised deeply sampled blood TCRbeta repertoires from subjects exposed to, actively infected with, or recovered from COVID-19. Where HLA class I and class II types were available, the types were taken from metadata supplied by the sample provider, not from assay-based typing. A de-identified subject ID, COVID-19 status, age in years and sex were almost always included in the sample metadata. The repertoires were released in a freely available public database meant as a resource for research on the immune response to SARS-CoV-2. The samples were drawn from two sources: the first 160 participants of the ongoing ImmuneRACE study, and 1,254 subjects contributed by 6 global collaborators. The investigation overall reported the following: The amount of clinical and demographic metadata varied by source and participant and was provided uncurated.

V is pared back by 0 bases and J by 4 bases, with 9 bases lying between the germline termini. The germline V gene encodes CDR1 KGHSY and CDR2 FQNENV. Spanning cysteine to phenylalanine, the CDR3 consists of 14 amino acids. Left in the record is the CDR3 DNA by itself, 42 bases read in frame from the first base. The chain is assembled from TRBV16 and TRBJ1-1; the D region possibly corresponds to TRBD1 (6 bases align). This sequence originates from a man younger than 45 with COVID-19, enrolled during active disease. Sequenced material: peripheral blood. CDR3 region: CASSQSSRGTEAFF. The sequence in DNA is TGTGCCAGCAGCCAATCTTCCAGGGGCACTGAAGCTTTCTTT. With all but the CDR3 taken from the reference TRBV16 and TRBJ1-1 genes, the full variable domain is: GEEVAQTPKHLVRGEGQKAKLYCAPIKGHSYVFWYQQVLKNEFKFLISFQNENVFDETGMPKERFSAKCLPNSPCSLEIQATKLEDSAVYFCASSQSSRGTEAFFGQGTRLTVV.